The clone carrying this T cell receptor beta chain showed up many times. Molecular barcoded adaptors covering alpha/delta and beta/gamma chains were used on 400 ng RNA. TCRdb ran MiXCR on the reads and lists one entry per CDR3 protein. In the table there are around 130,000 distinct CDR3 sequences, 13% of which are singletons. Every patient had bone marrow sampled while the disease was active. The CDR3 totals 14 residues. The V end lost 7 bases, the J end lost 5 bases, and 17 bases lay between the germline ends. Germline CDR1 SNHLY, CDR2 FYNNEI. The data derive from a study of read filtering for tumor transcriptome and immune sequencing. Background on the study: Whole-transcriptome libraries were prepared after DNase treatment.

The source of this sequence is a donor aged 40 or older with multiple myeloma. Input material: a population of CD138-negative cells sorted from bone marrow. This chain connects TRBV2 to TRBJ2-5; no clear D gene. In DNA, the CDR3 is TGTGCCAGCAAAGCAGGAAGGTCCGGGGAGACCCAGTACTTC. This encodes CASKAGRSGETQYF.